The entry below gives a single T cell receptor (beta chain) sequence along with its context. This entry is derived from a study of blood T cell repertoires in COVID-19. Germline trimming cut 5 bases from V and 8 bases from J; bases unmatched to any gene: 11. The CDR3 runs to 15 residues. CDR1 MNHEY and CDR2 SVGEGT come from the germline V gene. Original processing methods: Amplification of reference gene primers provided the estimated nucleated cell counts. Clones were read by immunoSEQ multiplex PCR, and TCRdb kept only the in-frame ones, dropping some. V, J and clone size reflect that table, while D and trimming were determined from the DNA. The profile shows 180,000 or so clones, about 90% of them singletons.

The sample comprised peripheral blood. This TCR was recovered from a woman in her sixties with COVID-19, enrolled during active disease. The chain links TRBV6-2 or TRBV6-3 to TRBJ1-4, with TRBD1 matching 7 bases. The CDR3 spells CASSGTVTKWEKLFF. The CDR3 DNA sequence: TGTGCCAGCAGTGGGACAGTCACGAAGTGGGAAAAACTGTTTTTT.